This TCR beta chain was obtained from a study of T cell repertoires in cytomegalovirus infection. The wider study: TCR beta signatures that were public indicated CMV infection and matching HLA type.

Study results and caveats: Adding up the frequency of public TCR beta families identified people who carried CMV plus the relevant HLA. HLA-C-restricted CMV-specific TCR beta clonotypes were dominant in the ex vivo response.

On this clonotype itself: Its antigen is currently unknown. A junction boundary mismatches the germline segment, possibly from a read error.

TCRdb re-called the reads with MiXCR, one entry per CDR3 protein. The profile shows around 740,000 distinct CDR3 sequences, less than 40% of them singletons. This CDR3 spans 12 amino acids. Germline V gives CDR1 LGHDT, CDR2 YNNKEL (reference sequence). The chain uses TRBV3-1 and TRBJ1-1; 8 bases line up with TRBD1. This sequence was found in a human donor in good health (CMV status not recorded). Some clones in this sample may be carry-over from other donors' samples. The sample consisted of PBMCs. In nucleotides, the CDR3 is TGTGCCAGCAGCCCGGGGACAGGCCCTGACCTATTT. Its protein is CASSPGTGPDLF.